Following are 14 T cell receptor beta chains from one sample sequenced in a study of Ad26.COV2.S vaccination and SARS-CoV-2 variants (TCRdb year 2021). The library was built by means of the immunoSEQ multiplex PCR assay. This immuneACCESS table, as held by TCRdb, lists in-frame sequences with V and J called but not all clones. Of the missing ones, under half trace to an unresolved V gene in checked studies; the others have no known cause. The sample includes over 100,000 clones, with 80% observed a single time. The top ten clonotypes cover around 16% of the sample. Per the publication, the time point label means: individuals recovered from natural SARS-CoV-2 infection. Material: peripheral blood, obtained after recovery from COVID-19. These receptors were collected from a human donor who had recovered from COVID-19.

The rearrangement joins TRBV28 to TRBJ2-7; 7 bases map to TRBD1. This CDR3 has 13 residues. V dropped 9 bases and J dropped 6; count of bases not matched to a gene: 11. Germline values: CDR1 MDHEN, CDR2 SYDVKM. In DNA form, the CDR3 reads TGTGCCAGTTCGAAGGGGGCGGTTGGCGAGCAGTACTTC. Amino acid sequence: CASSKGAVGEQYF.

By frequency in the sample, this clone is medium-sized. V usage is TRBV12-5 and J usage is TRBJ1-5, with D unclear. CDR1 is LGHNT and CDR2 is FRNRAP in the germline V gene. CDR3 length: 13 amino acids. Trimming cost V 2 bases and J 7 bases, with 9 bases left between them. The CDR3, as DNA: TGTGCTAGTGGTTTGCTGGCGGGGCAGCCCCAGCATTTT. It yields the protein CASGLLAGQPQHF.

This clone was recorded at least ten times. V and J are TRBV19 and TRBJ1-5; 8 bases fit TRBD1. This CDR3 has 16 residues. J was trimmed by 2 bases and V by 7 bases; bases with no gene match: 10. Germline lookup yields CDR1 LNHDA and CDR2 SQIVND (reference sequence). The CDR3 protein is CASKLTGAIGNQPQHF. Here the CDR3 DNA reads TGTGCCAGTAAGTTGACAGGGGCGATTGGCAATCAGCCCCAGCATTTT. Looking up the rest from reference TRBV19 and TRBJ1-5 gives the full variable domain: DGGITQSPKYLFRKEGQNVTLSCEQNLNHDAMYWYRQDPGQGLRLIYYSQIVNDFQKGDIAEGYSVSREKKESFPLTVTSAQKNPTAFYLCASKLTGAIGNQPQHFGDGTRLSIL.

This clone turned up a few times. The chain uses TRBV5-6 and TRBJ2-7; D is ambiguous. The V and J ends lost 0 bases and 4 bases respectively, with 11 bases between them. The CDR3 is 14 residues long. Germline CDR1 and CDR2: SGHDT and YYEEEE. This CDR3 is CASSLVGGVYEQYF. For the CDR3, the DNA is TGTGCCAGCAGCTTGGTCGGTGGGGTATACGAGCAGTACTTC.

This clone occurred once. This rearrangement joins TRBV5-5 to TRBJ1-5; D call uncertain. Germline assignment: CDR1 SGHKS and CDR2 YYEKEE (reference sequence). The CDR3 contains 13 residues. The ends were cut back, 2 bases at V and 5 bases at J, with 8 bases in the middle. Here the CDR3 reads CASSFKGYQPQHF. The CDR3 DNA sequence: TGTGCCAGCAGCTTCAAGGGTTATCAGCCCCAGCATTTT.

The V gene is TRBV6-5, the J gene TRBJ1-1, with D uncertain. This CDR3 is 13 amino acids long. Germline V gene data show CDR1 as MNHEY and CDR2 as SVGAGI. Trimming took off 11 bases at V and 0 bases at J, with 13 bases between the two ends. This CDR3 reads CAASFAVNTEAFF. As DNA, the CDR3 is TGTGCCGCGTCCTTTGCAGTGAACACTGAAGCTTTCTTT.

The chain combines TRBV18 with TRBJ1-2, with D unresolved. This CDR3 spans 13 amino acids. Trimming stripped 6 bases from V and 4 bases from J, with 12 bases between. Germline V gene data show CDR1 as KGHSH and CDR2 as LQKENI. The CDR3 region has the DNA TGTGCCAGCTCGGGTGATGTGGTCTATGGCTACACCTTC. Its translation is CASSGDVVYGYTF.

This clone has more than one count but fewer than ten. The chain employs TRBV7-9 and TRBJ2-7; 9 bases map to TRBD1. With V trimmed by 1 base and J by 4 bases, 2 bases remained unmatched. Per germline, CDR1 SEHNR and CDR2 FQNEAQ (reference sequence). The CDR3 has 14 amino acids. The CDR3 here is CASSLGGTGYEQYF. The CDR3 DNA reads TGTGCCAGCAGCTTAGGTGGGACAGGGTACGAGCAGTACTTC.

Sample share makes this clone medium-sized (0.01 to 0.1%). The chain recombines TRBV7-2 with TRBJ1-1; TRBD1 matches at 8 bases. Germline V gene sequence: CDR1 SGHTA, CDR2 FQGNSA. The CDR3 spans 14 residues. V lost 5 bases and J lost 11; bases outside the gene matches: 13. This CDR3 is CASSPRDRIFEAFF. The CDR3 nucleotides read TGTGCCAGCAGCCCCCGGGACAGGATCTTTGAGGCTTTCTTT.

The V gene is TRBV6-5, the J gene TRBJ1-6, with D perhaps matching TRBD1 (6 bases). The germline V and J ends were trimmed by 10 bases and 4 bases, with 11 bases remaining between them. Per the germline V gene, CDR1 is MNHEY and CDR2 is SVGAGI. The CDR3 totals 13 residues. As DNA, the CDR3 is TGTGCCACCCGAGGACAGTATAATTCACCCCTCCACTTT. Translated, it gives CATRGQYNSPLHF.

This clone was detected only a few times. This rearrangement joins TRBV6-1 to TRBJ1-1; D uncertain. The germline V gene encodes CDR1 MNHNS and CDR2 SASEGT. The CDR3 has 11 residues. Trimming removed 3 bases at V and 6 bases at J, with 5 bases between. CDR3 sequence reads: CASSDGSEAFF. In nucleotides, the CDR3 is TGTGCCAGCAGTGACGGTTCTGAAGCTTTCTTT.

V usage is TRBV2 and J usage is TRBJ1-6; 7 nucleotides align to TRBD1. Trimming cost V 7 bases and J 7 bases; bases outside gene matches: 7. CDR3 length equals 14 residues. From germline, CDR1 is SNHLY and CDR2 FYNNEI. The CDR3 loop reads CASNPGQRNSPLHF. CDR3 bases: TGTGCCAGCAACCCGGGACAGAGGAATTCACCCCTCCACTTT.

The CDR3 loop is CASSPGRGGYEQYF. The CDR3 DNA is TGTGCCAGCAGCCCCGGCAGGGGAGGCTACGAGCAGTACTTC. The chain uses TRBV11-1 and TRBJ2-7; TRBD1 or TRBD2 may be the D gene (6 bases each). Germline V lookup: CDR1 SGHAT, CDR2 FQDESV (reference sequence). CDR3 length equals 14 residues. V lost 5 bases to trimming and J lost 3 bases, with 14 bases between them.

V usage is TRBV10-2 and J usage is TRBJ2-1, with TRBD1 identical over 7 bases. Looked up from germline, CDR1 is WSHSY and CDR2 is SAAADI. Trimming took 2 bases from V and 7 from J; bases not matched to a gene: 14. The CDR3 has 17 residues. The DNA for the CDR3 is TGCGCCAGCAGTGAGGGAGGAAACAGGGGTCGAAGAAATGAGCAGTTCTTC. It yields the protein CASSEGGNRGRRNEQFF.